The rows below give T cell receptor beta chains drawn from one sample of a study of a mutant IDH1 vaccine in newly diagnosed glioma. Repertoires were generated with immunoSEQ multiplex PCR, while TCRdb's copy carries only in-frame clones and drops some. The sample records around 17,000 clones, roughly 95% being singletons. The sample consisted of peripheral blood mononuclear cells (PBMCs), taken from a glioma patient treated with radiotherapy, temozolomide or both. These receptor sequences come from a woman aged 18-29 years with glioma. Some clones in this sample may be carry-over from other donors' samples. CDR3s include the opening cysteine and the closing phenylalanine or tryptophan. D genes are given only for firm matches.

v_gene: TRBV18; j_gene: TRBJ2-3; d_gene: NA; CDR3aa: CASSPDSSSYTQYF
v_gene: TRBV6-5; j_gene: TRBJ2-1; d_gene: NA; CDR3aa: CASRGAAEQFF
v_gene: TRBV11-2; j_gene: TRBJ1-5; d_gene: NA; CDR3aa: CASSAGTDPFPQHF
v_gene: TRBV27; j_gene: TRBJ1-5; d_gene: NA; CDR3aa: CASGTPSNQPQHF
v_gene: TRBV12-5; j_gene: TRBJ2-2; d_gene: TRBD1; CDR3aa: CASGTTGGGTGELFF
v_gene: TRBV14; j_gene: TRBJ1-1; d_gene: NA; CDR3aa: CASSQEHRENTEAFF
v_gene: TRBV11-3; j_gene: TRBJ2-1; d_gene: TRBD2; CDR3aa: CASSGGSGGDYNEQFF
v_gene: TRBV7-2; j_gene: TRBJ1-3; d_gene: NA; CDR3aa: CASSRGPGDTIYF
v_gene: TRBV6-5; j_gene: TRBJ2-5; d_gene: NA; CDR3aa: CASSRAQQGGETQYF
v_gene: TRBV10-2; j_gene: TRBJ2-7; d_gene: NA; CDR3aa: CASSEDNPYSSYEQYF
v_gene: TRBV25-1; j_gene: TRBJ1-1; d_gene: TRBD1; CDR3aa: CASSAGTGIWAEAFF
v_gene: TRBV29-1; j_gene: TRBJ1-2; d_gene: NA; CDR3aa: CSVDDPGRADYGYTF
v_gene: TRBV14; j_gene: TRBJ2-5; d_gene: TRBD2; CDR3aa: CASSQFGSGGIQETQYF
v_gene: TRBV4-3; j_gene: TRBJ1-1; d_gene: TRBD1; CDR3aa: CASSQGVQGAKAFF
v_gene: TRBV7-9; j_gene: TRBJ1-2; d_gene: NA; CDR3aa: CASSTTGLMGGRGYTF
v_gene: TRBV11-3; j_gene: TRBJ2-7; d_gene: TRBD1; CDR3aa: CASSLGTGVGEQYF
v_gene: TRBV18; j_gene: TRBJ2-3; d_gene: TRBD1; CDR3aa: CASSQSTGGISTDTQYF
v_gene: TRBV27; j_gene: TRBJ2-3; d_gene: NA; CDR3aa: CASSFLGTSTDTQYF
v_gene: TRBV5-1; j_gene: TRBJ1-2; d_gene: TRBD1; CDR3aa: CASSLGTGSVYGYTF
v_gene: TRBV7-8; j_gene: TRBJ1-1; d_gene: NA; CDR3aa: CASSSLSTAAIYTEAFF
v_gene: TRBV19; j_gene: TRBJ2-7; d_gene: NA; CDR3aa: CASSIKGYEQYF
v_gene: TRBV14; j_gene: TRBJ1-1; d_gene: NA; CDR3aa: CASSGRQDGVAFF
v_gene: TRBV6-1; j_gene: TRBJ2-3; d_gene: NA; CDR3aa: CASSDPVVDGSTDTQYF
v_gene: TRBV6-1; j_gene: TRBJ1-5; d_gene: TRBD1; CDR3aa: CASSERDSRAQPQHF
v_gene: TRBV27; j_gene: TRBJ2-7; d_gene: NA; CDR3aa: CASREGRSEQYF
v_gene: TRBV20-1; j_gene: TRBJ2-3; d_gene: TRBD1; CDR3aa: CSAGQGTTQYF
v_gene: TRBV7-8; j_gene: TRBJ2-3; d_gene: TRBD2; CDR3aa: CASSLVRGGTSGNTDTQYF
v_gene: TRBV7-3; j_gene: TRBJ2-1; d_gene: NA; CDR3aa: CASSLTPGHGGDEQFF
v_gene: TRBV5-6; j_gene: TRBJ1-6; d_gene: TRBD1; CDR3aa: CASSHWVQGAMSGSPLHF
v_gene: TRBV7-2; j_gene: TRBJ2-2; d_gene: NA; CDR3aa: CASSLRPQGANTGELFF
v_gene: TRBV10-3; j_gene: TRBJ2-5; d_gene: NA; CDR3aa: CAIKGDSETQYF
v_gene: TRBV5-4; j_gene: TRBJ1-3; d_gene: NA; CDR3aa: CASSWGNIGAGNTIYF
v_gene: TRBV11-2; j_gene: TRBJ2-2; d_gene: NA; CDR3aa: CASSLWKARKDTGELFF
v_gene: TRBV27; j_gene: TRBJ2-1; d_gene: NA; CDR3aa: CASSLTSNEQFF
v_gene: TRBV2; j_gene: TRBJ1-2; d_gene: NA; CDR3aa: CASSEGLGISYGYTF
v_gene: TRBV5-1; j_gene: TRBJ2-2; d_gene: TRBD2; CDR3aa: CASSLGVTGAGKFTNTGELFF
v_gene: TRBV6-4; j_gene: TRBJ2-3; d_gene: TRBD1; CDR3aa: CASSDQGADTQYF
v_gene: TRBV5-6; j_gene: TRBJ2-7; d_gene: NA; CDR3aa: CASSLGGDFWEQYF
v_gene: TRBV21-1; j_gene: TRBJ2-6; d_gene: NA; CDR3aa: CASSKKGNLTPSGANVLTF
v_gene: TRBV9; j_gene: TRBJ1-1; d_gene: NA; CDR3aa: CASSVRGGTEAFF
v_gene: TRBV9; j_gene: TRBJ1-4; d_gene: NA; CDR3aa: CASSVGWNNEKLFF
v_gene: TRBV6-1; j_gene: TRBJ1-2; d_gene: TRBD1; CDR3aa: CASMSTGNYGYTF
v_gene: TRBV7-6; j_gene: TRBJ2-6; d_gene: NA; CDR3aa: CASSASSGANVLTF
v_gene: TRBV7-3; j_gene: TRBJ1-2; d_gene: TRBD1; CDR3aa: CASSLMGQIYGYTF
v_gene: TRBV20-1; j_gene: TRBJ2-5; d_gene: NA; CDR3aa: CSARKETQYF
v_gene: TRBV9; j_gene: TRBJ2-2; d_gene: TRBD1; CDR3aa: CASSVLPGTGKNGELFF
v_gene: TRBV7-2; j_gene: TRBJ1-6; d_gene: NA; CDR3aa: CASTQGLITYNSPLHF
v_gene: TRBV15; j_gene: TRBJ2-3; d_gene: TRBD2; CDR3aa: CATSDSGAFTDTQYF
v_gene: TRBV6-1; j_gene: TRBJ2-6; d_gene: NA; CDR3aa: CASNLWSAGANVLTF
v_gene: TRBV12-5; j_gene: TRBJ1-1; d_gene: NA; CDR3aa: CASGLGILGTEAFF
v_gene: TRBV4-1; j_gene: TRBJ2-3; d_gene: TRBD2; CDR3aa: CASRMTGGQDTQYF
v_gene: TRBV28; j_gene: TRBJ2-5; d_gene: NA; CDR3aa: CASSPGFSCQETQYF
v_gene: TRBV5-1; j_gene: TRBJ2-3; d_gene: TRBD2; CDR3aa: CASSLWLAGTDTQYF
v_gene: TRBV12-5; j_gene: TRBJ2-7; d_gene: NA; CDR3aa: CASGLVRSYEQYF